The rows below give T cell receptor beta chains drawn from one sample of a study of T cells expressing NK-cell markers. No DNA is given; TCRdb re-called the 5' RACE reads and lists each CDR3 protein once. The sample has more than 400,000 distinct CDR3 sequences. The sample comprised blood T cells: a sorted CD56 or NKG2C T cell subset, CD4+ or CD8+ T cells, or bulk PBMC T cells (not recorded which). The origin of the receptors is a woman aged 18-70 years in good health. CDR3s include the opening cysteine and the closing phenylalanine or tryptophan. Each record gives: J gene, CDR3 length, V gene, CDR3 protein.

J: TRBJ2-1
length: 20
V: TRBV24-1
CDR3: CATSDFAGLASSSSYNEQFF

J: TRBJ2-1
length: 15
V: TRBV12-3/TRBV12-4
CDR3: CASNMGRRAYNEQFF

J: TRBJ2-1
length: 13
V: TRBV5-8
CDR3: CASSTGLRNEQFF

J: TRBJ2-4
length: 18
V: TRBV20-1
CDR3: CSARDPGGQGLAKNIQYF

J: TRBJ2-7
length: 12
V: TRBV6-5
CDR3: CASSSWTYEQYF

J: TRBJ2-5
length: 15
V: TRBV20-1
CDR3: CSARDQGLFKETQYF

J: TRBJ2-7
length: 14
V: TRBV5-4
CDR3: CASSRGLGWSEQYF

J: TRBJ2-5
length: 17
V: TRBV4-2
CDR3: CASSQEGGTRSPETQYF

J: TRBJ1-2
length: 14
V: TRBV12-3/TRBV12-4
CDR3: CASSLRQGTGGDTF

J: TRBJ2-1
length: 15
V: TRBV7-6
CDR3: CASSVGTGAYNEQFF

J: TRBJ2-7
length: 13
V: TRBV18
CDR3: CASSPSQAYEQYF

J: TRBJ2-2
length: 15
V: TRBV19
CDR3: CASKDRGSNTGELFF

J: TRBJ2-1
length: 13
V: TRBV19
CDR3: CAISDISYNEQFF

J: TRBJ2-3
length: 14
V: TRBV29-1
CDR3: CSGGTGGYVDTQYF

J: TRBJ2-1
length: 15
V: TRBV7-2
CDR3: CASSPSREGGNEQFF

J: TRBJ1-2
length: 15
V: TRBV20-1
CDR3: CSARGTGSPNYGYTF

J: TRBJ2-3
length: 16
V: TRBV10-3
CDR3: CAISPDSSGWRDTQYF

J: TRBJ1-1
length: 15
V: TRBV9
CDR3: CASSVSQGAGTEAFF

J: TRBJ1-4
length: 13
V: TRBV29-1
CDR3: CSANRATNEKLFF

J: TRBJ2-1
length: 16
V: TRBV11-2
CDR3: CASSLPASGSWSEQFF

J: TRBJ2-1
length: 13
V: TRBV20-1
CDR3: CSVRLSARNEQFF

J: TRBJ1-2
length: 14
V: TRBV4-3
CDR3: CASSQDDRGYGYTF

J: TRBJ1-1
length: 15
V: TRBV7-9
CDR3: CASSTTMGGYTEAFF

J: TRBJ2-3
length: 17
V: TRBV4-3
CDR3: CASSQEIGSSSTDTQYF

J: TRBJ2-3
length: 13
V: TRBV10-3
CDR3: CAISDSAADTQYF

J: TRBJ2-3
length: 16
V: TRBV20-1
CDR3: CSARTGLAGNTDTQYF

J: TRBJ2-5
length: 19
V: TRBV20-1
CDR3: CSARVPGLGSMSRKETQYF

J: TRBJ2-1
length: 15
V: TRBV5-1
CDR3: CASSSLAGAYNEQFF

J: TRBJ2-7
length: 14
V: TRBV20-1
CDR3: CSARGLEFSYEQYF

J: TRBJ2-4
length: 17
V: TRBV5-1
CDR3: CASSLEDTTLAKNIQYF

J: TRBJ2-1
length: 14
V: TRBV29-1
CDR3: CSVVKREGPYEQFF

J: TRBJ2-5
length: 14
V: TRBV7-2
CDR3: CASSLGGPQETQYF

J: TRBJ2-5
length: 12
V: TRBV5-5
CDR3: CASSDPWETQYF

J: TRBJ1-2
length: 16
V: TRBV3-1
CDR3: CASSQDFRGSNYGYTF

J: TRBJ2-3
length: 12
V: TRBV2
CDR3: CAVGGSTDTQYF

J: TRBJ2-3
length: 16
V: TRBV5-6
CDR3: CASSLYADRGPDTQYF

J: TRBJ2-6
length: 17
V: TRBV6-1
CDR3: CASSLLRGLSGANVLTF

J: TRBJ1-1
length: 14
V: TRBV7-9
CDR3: CASSPTADNTEAFF

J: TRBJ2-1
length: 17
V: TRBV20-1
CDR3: CSARDLLEVRGVNEQFF

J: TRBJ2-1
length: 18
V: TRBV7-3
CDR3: CASSLTGAVPSSYNEQFF

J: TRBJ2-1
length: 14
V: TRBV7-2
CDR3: CASSEGGNYNEQFF

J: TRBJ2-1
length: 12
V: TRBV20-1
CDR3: CSAGRDTNEQFF

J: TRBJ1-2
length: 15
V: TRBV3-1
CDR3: CASSQTGGINYGYTF

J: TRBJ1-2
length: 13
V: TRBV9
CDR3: CASSPLVRYGYTF

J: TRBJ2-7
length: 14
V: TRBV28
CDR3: CASRYAPSSYEQYF

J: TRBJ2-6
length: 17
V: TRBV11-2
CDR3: CASSLEPYSLRANVLTF

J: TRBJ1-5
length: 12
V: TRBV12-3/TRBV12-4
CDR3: CASAPRAQPQHF

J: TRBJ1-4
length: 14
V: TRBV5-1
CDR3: CASSLGSVAEKLFF

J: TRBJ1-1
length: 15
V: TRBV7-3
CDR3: CASSLIVQMNTEAFF

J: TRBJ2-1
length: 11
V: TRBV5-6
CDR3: CASTERGEQFF

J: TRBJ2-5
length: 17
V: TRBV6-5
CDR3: CASSYSPVTSGVETQYF

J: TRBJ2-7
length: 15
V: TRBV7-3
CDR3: CASSLIGGRAGEQYF

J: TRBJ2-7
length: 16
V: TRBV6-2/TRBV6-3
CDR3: CASSYWGRAVNDEQYF

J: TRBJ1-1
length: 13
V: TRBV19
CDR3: CASSIVGRTEAFF

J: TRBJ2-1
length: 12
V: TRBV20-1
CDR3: CSASPSGLEQFF

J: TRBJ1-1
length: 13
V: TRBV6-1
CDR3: CASSLVLGNGAFF

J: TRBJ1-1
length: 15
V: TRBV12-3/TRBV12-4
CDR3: CASSPLRGLDTEAFF